This T cell receptor (beta chain) was captured in a study of blood T cells in healthy people across ages. Study-level points and caveats: Strong correlation linked observed beta diversity and percent naive T cells. Estimated diversity across one million T cells was deemed an underestimate. More naive CD4+ cells and higher diversity were found in long-lived than in aged donors.

This clonotype has only a few counts. No antigen is known for it. A second PCR of 7 to 11 cycles used a sample-barcoded 5' primer and a J-beta primer mix. With 12 random nucleotides, a template-switch adaptor tagged each individual cDNA molecule. Using its own MiXCR run on the 5' RACE reads, TCRdb lists one record per CDR3 protein. Of 1.5 million to 2 million distinct CDR3 sequences in the sample, under 30% were seen once. The sample consisted of blood. This TCR was sampled from a young woman in good health.

CDR3 region: CASSSQGAGLWETQYF. The CDR3 DNA follows: TGTGCCAGCAGTTCCCAGGGCGCAGGGCTGTGGGAGACCCAGTACTTC. The chain employs TRBV27 and TRBJ2-5; D possibly corresponds to TRBD1 (5 bases). Germline lookup yields CDR1 MNHEY and CDR2 SMNVEV (reference sequence). Trimming left V 4 bases short and J 5 bases short, with 20 bases between. This CDR3 has 16 residues.